This TCR beta chain was sequenced during a study of T cells after yellow fever vaccination. Study-wide findings and caveats: Booster samples showed a return of most primary-vaccination clones (roughly 96% CD4, roughly 85% CD8).

TCRdb passed the 5' RACE reads through MiXCR, listing each CDR3 protein once. Of roughly 240,000 distinct CDR3 sequences detected, more than 6.5% appear once; the ten largest clones hold 0.8% to 1.2%. Notes on this clonotype: Its antigen is undetermined.

Germline values: CDR1 LGHDT, CDR2 YNNKEL (reference sequence). The CDR3 has 14 amino acids. V was trimmed by 5 bases and J by 8 bases, leaving 15 bases between them. The source is a man aged 25-45 years who received the YFV17D yellow fever vaccine. Material: CD4+ T cells sorted from PBMCs, obtained on the day of the yellow fever booster vaccination. The gene calls are TRBV3-1 and TRBJ1-4, with D perhaps matching TRBD1 (6 bases). The CDR3 DNA reads TGTGCCAGCAGCGACCCCCGGGGGGGCGAAAAACTGTTTTTT. Protein sequence: CASSDPRGGEKLFF.